What follows describes a single TCR beta chain. These data belong to a study of blood T cell repertoires in COVID-19. On the study more broadly: The cDNA or gDNA used as material had been derived from T cells, B-cell-depleted T cells, or PBMCs.

In the original processing: Amplification of reference gene primers was used by the study to estimate nucleated cell counts. Assay: immunoSEQ multiplex PCR; the TCRdb copy retains only in-frame clones and omits some. D and trimming were read from the DNA, whereas the V and J calls and clone size are those reported in that table. Among tens of thousands of clones listed, approximately 84% were seen once. The germline V gene encodes CDR1 GTSNPN and CDR2 SVGIG (reference sequence). Trimming cost V 5 bases and J 6 bases; bases outside gene matches: 9. The CDR3 extends over 15 amino acids. V gene TRBV30 combines with J gene TRBJ1-6; 8 bases line up with TRBD1. This TCR derives from a man in his fifties or sixties with acute or convalescent COVID-19. The sample consisted of peripheral blood. This chain's CDR3 is CAWAPTGGSNSPLHF. The CDR3 bases are TGTGCCTGGGCGCCTACAGGGGGTAGTAATTCACCCCTCCACTTT. The entire variable domain, with the rest obtained from reference TRBV30 and TRBJ1-6, is as follows: SQTIHQWPATLVQPVGSPLSLECTVEGTSNPNLYWYRQAAGRGLQLLFYSVGIGQISSEVPQNLSASRPQDRQFILSSKKLLLSDSGFYLCAWAPTGGSNSPLHFGNGTRLTVT.